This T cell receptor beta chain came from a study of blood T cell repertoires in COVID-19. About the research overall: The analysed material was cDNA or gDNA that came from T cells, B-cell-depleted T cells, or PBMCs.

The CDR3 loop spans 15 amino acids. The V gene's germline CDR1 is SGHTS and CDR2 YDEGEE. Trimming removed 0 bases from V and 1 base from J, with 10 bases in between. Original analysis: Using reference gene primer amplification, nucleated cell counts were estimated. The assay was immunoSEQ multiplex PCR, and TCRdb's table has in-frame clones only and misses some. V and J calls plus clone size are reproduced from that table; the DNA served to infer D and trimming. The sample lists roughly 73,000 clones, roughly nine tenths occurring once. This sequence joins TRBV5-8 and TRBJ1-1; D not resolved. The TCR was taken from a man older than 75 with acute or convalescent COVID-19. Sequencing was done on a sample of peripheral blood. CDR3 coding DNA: TGTGCCAGCAGCTTGGGAGGGCGGGCGAACACTGAAGCTTTCTTT. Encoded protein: CASSLGGRANTEAFF.